These 22 T cell receptor beta chains were sequenced from one sample in a study of T cells in Graves' hyperthyroidism and ophthalmopathy (dated by TCRdb to about 2019). The protocol used for the library was multiplex PCR. The instrument given in TCRdb is Illumina HiSeq 2000. Amplification of TCR beta CDR3 regions was carried out from RNA transcripts. The TCR CDR3 was subjected to a first round of RT-PCR using the HTBI primer set and the Qiagen OneStep RT-PCR kit. The public sequencing data were trimmed at Q25 with fastp and processed into clonotypes with MiXCR by TCRdb, which kept only in-frame beta chains. Rows with one shared CDR3 protein collapse into an entry with the most common genes and DNA. The sample includes under 40,000 distinct CDR3 sequences, with 50% to 55% observed a single time. The ten largest make up 15% to 20% of the sample. The specimen sequenced was blood. These receptor sequences come from a man aged 40-50 years with Graves' ophthalmopathy.

This chain connects TRBV2 to TRBJ1-2; D uncertain. Germline V CDR1 and CDR2: SNHLY, FYNNEI. Trimming cost V 3 bases and J 4 bases, with 15 bases left between them. The CDR3 extends over 15 amino acids. CDR3 bases: TGTGCCAGCAGTGAGAGCCGGGCCTCTCCCTATGGCTACACCTTC. Its protein is CASSESRASPYGYTF.

There are many counts of this clonotype. This sequence joins TRBV28 and TRBJ1-2; weak D call: TRBD1 (6 bases). V gave up 2 bases and J gave up 4 bases, with 14 bases separating them. The CDR3 has 15 amino acids. Germline V gene sequence: CDR1 MDHEN, CDR2 SYDVKM. The CDR3, as DNA: TGTGCCAGCAGTTTAGGGCAGGGGAGCCTCTATGGCTACACCTTC. Protein product: CASSLGQGSLYGYTF.

This clonotype has a single count. The gene calls are TRBV7-8 and TRBJ2-5, with TRBD1 identical over 9 bases. CDR1 and CDR2 (germline): SGHVS, FQNEAQ. The trim removed 5 bases at V and 4 bases at J, leaving 5 bases unmatched. The CDR3 spans 14 residues. This CDR3 is CASSPRDRAETQYF. As DNA, the CDR3 is TGTGCCAGCAGCCCCCGGGACAGGGCAGAGACCCAGTACTTC.

This clonotype has at least ten counts. The rearrangement links TRBV28 to TRBJ1-2; 7 nucleotides line up with TRBD1. The CDR3 covers 13 residues. Germline V gives CDR1 MDHEN, CDR2 SYDVKM. V shed 7 bases and J 7 bases; nucleotides not matched to a gene: 9. The CDR3 nucleotides read TGTGCCAGCATCGGGGGACAGCTCTTTGGCTACACCTTC. This translates into CASIGGQLFGYTF.

The chain employs TRBV10-3 and TRBJ2-6; D is perhaps TRBD1 (6 bases). Germline CDR1 ENHRY, CDR2 SYGVKD. The CDR3 covers 14 residues. With 6 bases removed from V and 5 bases from J, the gap between germline ends came to 11 bases. The CDR3 loop is CAISVGARANVLTF. The CDR3 coding sequence is TGTGCCATCAGCGTGGGGGCCCGGGCCAACGTCCTGACTTTC.

This clonotype has ten or more counts. The CDR3 nucleotides are TGTGCCAGCAGCCAAGATCTAATGAATGAGCAGTTCTTC. This encodes CASSQDLMNEQFF. The J gene is TRBJ2-1, the V gene TRBV3-1, with no clear D. Trimming cost V 0 bases and J 7 bases, with 7 bases left between them. This CDR3 region has 13 residues. Germline V gene sequence: CDR1 LGHDT, CDR2 YNNKEL (reference sequence).

The genes are TRBV6-5 and TRBJ1-1; 7 bases are a match to TRBD1. The CDR3 is 15 amino acids. The V segment lost 4 bases and the J segment 5 bases; nucleotides outside the gene matches: 10. CDR1 is MNHEY, CDR2 SVGAGI, per germline. The CDR3 nucleotides are TGTGCCAGCAGTTCCCAGCTGAGGGGGCGAACTGAAGCTTTCTTT. This encodes CASSSQLRGRTEAFF.

This clonotype was observed at least ten times. V and J are TRBV5-8 and TRBJ1-6; D gene ambiguous. CDR1 is SGHTS, CDR2 YDEGEE, per germline. Trimming took 0 bases from V and 13 from J, leaving 11 bases between them. The CDR3 length is 13 residues. CDR3 nucleotides: TGTGCCAGCAGCTTGGCGGAAGGGTACCCCCTCCACTTT. Its translation: CASSLAEGYPLHF.

The rearrangement uses TRBV20-1 and TRBJ1-4, with no clear D. The CDR3 has 16 amino acids. Germline CDR1 DFQATT, CDR2 SNEGSKA (reference sequence). Between the trimmed V and J ends, which lost 0 bases and 5 bases, there was a span of 16 bases. CDR3 nucleotides: TGCAGTGCTAGAGATCCGTGGGCCTCCTACAATGAAAAACTGTTTTTT. Residues: CSARDPWASYNEKLFF.

In this sample, this clonotype turned up many times. This chain links TRBV18 with TRBJ1-4; tentative D call: TRBD1 (5 bases). V shed 3 bases and J shed 8 bases, with 10 bases lying between them. The CDR3 extends over 13 amino acids. CDR1 and CDR2 (germline): KGHSH, LQKENI. CDR3 protein: CASSPQGGEKLFF. In nucleotides, the CDR3 is TGTGCCAGCTCACCCCAGGGTGGCGAAAAACTGTTTTTT.

This clonotype was seen many times. The rearrangement uses TRBV20-1 and TRBJ2-1; perhaps TRBD2 as D (6 bases). Germline values: CDR1 DFQATT, CDR2 SNEGSKA (reference sequence). V lost 1 base and J lost 5, with 12 bases in between. There are 14 residues in the CDR3. The chain's CDR3 is CSARVQAGNNEQFF. The CDR3 DNA follows: TGCAGTGCTAGAGTTCAAGCGGGTAACAATGAGCAGTTCTTC.

The rearrangement uses TRBV7-9 and TRBJ2-2; 15 bases map to TRBD2. This CDR3 is 18 amino acids long. The V and J ends lost 6 bases and 4 bases, in that order; junction bases with no gene match: 9. Germline V gives CDR1 SEHNR, CDR2 FQNEAQ (reference sequence). CDR3 in amino acids: CASSLSRGLAGGTGELFF. The DNA for the CDR3 is TGTGCCAGCAGTTTATCAAGGGGACTAGCGGGGGGCACCGGGGAGCTGTTTTTT.

This chain uses TRBV28 with TRBJ2-7; a possible D gene is TRBD2 (5 bases). The germline V gene has CDR1 MDHEN and CDR2 SYDVKM. The CDR3 extends over 12 amino acids. The V and J ends lost 10 bases and 6 bases respectively, with 16 bases between them. The CDR3 loop reads CANSRRLSEQYF. CDR3 nucleotides: TGTGCCAACAGCCGGAGGCTCTCCGAGCAGTACTTC.

The table lists this clonotype with many counts. The chain employs TRBV28 and TRBJ2-3; TRBD2 is a possible D gene (5 bases). V lost 7 bases to trimming and J lost 0 bases, with 14 bases between them. Germline lookup yields CDR1 MDHEN and CDR2 SYDVKM. The CDR3 length is 15 residues. In DNA form, the CDR3 reads TGTGCCAGCAAACCCTCTCGGGGAAGCACAGATACGCAGTATTTT. It encodes CASKPSRGSTDTQYF.

The chain is built from TRBV5-6 and TRBJ1-2; D may be TRBD1 (6 bases). Germline CDR1 reads SGHDT; CDR2 reads YYEEEE. The CDR3 sequence is 13 residues long. The V gene lost 4 bases and the J gene lost 8 bases, with 15 bases spanning the gap. The DNA of the CDR3 is TGTGCCAGCAGCCGGAGAGGGGGGCGGGGCTACACCTTC. Amino acid sequence: CASSRRGGRGYTF.

This clonotype has a count of ten or more. This chain links TRBV5-1 with TRBJ2-7; TRBD2 matches at 10 bases. The germline V gene has CDR1 SGHRS and CDR2 YFSETQ. The length of the CDR3 is 15 residues. The V segment lost 3 bases and the J segment 3 bases; nucleotides outside the gene matches: 6. CDR3 nucleotides: TGCGCCAGCAGCTCCCTAGCGGGGGATGTCTACGAGCAGTACTTC. Its protein product is CASSSLAGDVYEQYF.

On this clonotype: One junction end does not reproduce the germline sequence, and a read error may be involved. The V gene is TRBV5-1, the J gene TRBJ2-3, with TRBD1 matching 9 bases. This CDR3 has 16 amino acids. Per germline, CDR1 SGHRS and CDR2 YFSETQ. The CDR3 DNA is TGCACCAGCAGCTTAGAACAGGGGGCGCGGGCAGATACGCAATATTTT. Amino acid sequence: CTSSLEQGARADTQYF.

The gene calls are TRBV7-2 and TRBJ1-2, with D possibly TRBD1 on 5 matching bases. The CDR3 totals 12 residues. Germline CDR1 is SGHTA and CDR2 is FQGNSA. Trimming shortened V by 5 bases and J by 7 bases, and 11 bases separated the two germline ends. The CDR3 nucleotides are TGTGCCAGCAGCGGGACCGCCGGTGGCTACACCTTC. Protein product: CASSGTAGGYTF.

The V and J genes are TRBV20-1 and TRBJ2-1; 10 positions match TRBD1. J gave up 7 bases and V 3 bases, and 6 bases lay outside the gene matches. Germline V gene lookup returns CDR1 DFQATT and CDR2 SNEGSKA (reference sequence). This CDR3 is 14 amino acids long. The CDR3, as DNA: TGCAGTGCTAGTAGGGACAGGGGTAGTAATGAGCAGTTCTTC. The encoded protein is CSASRDRGSNEQFF.

The chain combines TRBV20-1 with TRBJ2-3; possibly TRBD1 for D (6 bases). The V end was cut by 4 bases, the J end by 11 bases, with 22 bases between. The CDR3 has 14 amino acids. Germline loops: CDR1 DFQATT, CDR2 SNEGSKA (reference sequence). The CDR3 region has the DNA TGCAGTGCTATACAGGGTGATGTGTACAATGAGCAGTATTTT. Its protein product is CSAIQGDVYNEQYF.

The gene calls are TRBV20-1 and TRBJ1-2, with 12 bases fitting TRBD1. CDR3 length: 19 amino acids. The J segment lost 6 bases and the V segment lost 3 bases, leaving 20 bases of the junction unmatched. Germline V CDR1 and CDR2: DFQATT, SNEGSKA (reference sequence). The CDR3 here is CSARRVVAGTGGNRDGYTF. The CDR3 bases are TGCAGTGCTAGGCGGGTCGTCGCCGGGACAGGGGGCAATCGAGATGGCTACACCTTC.

The chain has TRBV7-8 and TRBJ1-5, with D perhaps TRBD1 (5 bases). The CDR3 has 11 residues. Germline CDR1 SGHVS, CDR2 FQNEAQ. V was trimmed by 7 bases and J by 14 bases, leaving 15 bases between them. Written as DNA, the CDR3 is TGTGCCAGCACGATGGGACTACACGAGCATTTT. Protein sequence: CASTMGLHEHF.